Sequencing of this T cell receptor (beta chain) was carried out in a study of blood T cell repertoires in COVID-19. V gave up 1 base and J gave up 5 bases, with 17 bases separating them. The germline V gene encodes CDR1 SGHVS and CDR2 FQNEAQ. The CDR3 extends over 16 amino acids. Generated by immunoSEQ multiplex PCR, the TCRdb table keeps only in-frame clones and is missing some. This table holds fewer than 150,000 clones, 84% found once. The TCR originated in a human donor in a cohort sampled during active COVID-19. The sequenced sample consisted of peripheral blood. The chain uses TRBV7-8 and TRBJ2-5; D is ambiguous. The CDR3 here is CASSLGVRNHGETQYF. The DNA for the CDR3 is TGTGCCAGCAGCTTAGGCGTGAGGAACCACGGGGAGACCCAGTACTTC.